One T cell receptor (beta chain) is described in this entry. The data are from a study of shared T cell receptors in the human thymus. TCRdb's copy holds only in-frame clones and misses some; the assay was immunoSEQ multiplex PCR. The table has 500,000 to 850,000 clones, around 87% seen once. This CDR3 is 19 amino acids long. The J segment lost 2 bases and the V segment lost 0 bases, leaving 14 bases of the junction unmatched. Looked up from germline, CDR1 is LGHNT and CDR2 is FRNRAP. These sequences were also reported in another study, on human thymus T cells. That work adds: Donation came from healthy Finnish infants having corrective surgery for congenital heart defects. It was from resections taken during corrective heart surgery that the thymus tissue came. V and J gene usage appeared biased in thymic and blood repertoires.

The V and J genes are TRBV12-5 and TRBJ2-7, with 9 positions matching TRBD1. The sequence was collected from a boy under two years old with a congenital heart defect. The sample taken for sequencing was thymocytes. CDR3 residues: CASGLVQRESGTGTYEQYF. For the CDR3, the DNA is TGTGCTAGTGGTTTGGTACAGAGGGAGTCCGGGACAGGGACCTACGAGCAGTACTTC.